Presented here are 16 T cell receptor beta chains from one specimen sequenced in a study of T cells after posttransplantation cyclophosphamide (dated by TCRdb to 2016 to 2018). The library was prepared using the immunoSEQ multiplex PCR assay. TCRdb holds this immuneACCESS table with in-frame rearrangements only. Some clones are missing; in checked studies, unresolved V genes explain under half, and the rest has no known cause. This sample contains 25,000 to 35,000 clones, none of which is a singleton. The ten largest clones take up about 4.9% of the sample. Sequenced sample: PBMCs. These receptors all come from a woman aged 30 to 39 in good health and a related stem cell transplant donor.

The sample holds many counts of this clone. This chain uses TRBV11-2 with TRBJ1-3, with D perhaps matching TRBD1 (6 bases). The germline V gene has CDR1 SGHAT and CDR2 FQNNGV. This CDR3 has 15 amino acids. V lost 1 base to trimming and J lost 8 bases, with 15 bases between them. CDR3 coding DNA: TGTGCCAGCAGCTTAGTGGGGACAAGGGCAGACACCATATATTTT. It encodes CASSLVGTRADTIYF.

Many counts were recorded for this clone. CDR3 sequence: CASSFSPGQSTGELFF. CDR3 nucleotide sequence: TGTGCCAGCAGTTTCTCTCCGGGACAGTCCACCGGGGAGCTGTTTTTT. The chain links TRBV27 to TRBJ2-2; TRBD1 aligns across 7 bases. Germline V gives CDR1 MNHEY, CDR2 SMNVEV (reference sequence). Trimming cost V 3 bases and J 4 bases; bases outside gene matches: 8. The CDR3 has 16 residues.

This clone showed up many times. The chain links TRBV5-5 to TRBJ2-7; no reliable D call. The CDR3 runs 13 residues. V dropped 4 bases and J dropped 2 bases, with 10 bases sitting between them. Germline CDR1 is SGHKS and CDR2 is YYEKEE (reference sequence). The CDR3 coding sequence is TGTGCCAGCAGCCTCAGAGACACCTACGAGCAGTACTTC. This gives the protein CASSLRDTYEQYF.

This clone is medium-sized in the sample. The chain employs TRBV12-3 or TRBV12-4 and TRBJ1-1, with TRBD1 identical over 8 bases. V gave up 3 bases and J gave up 0 bases; unmatched junction bases: 3. The CDR3 contains 15 residues. CDR3 loop: CASSLDRALNTEAFF. The CDR3 DNA sequence: TGTGCCAGCAGTTTGGACAGGGCACTGAACACTGAAGCTTTCTTT.

This clone came up many times. The chain combines TRBV2 with TRBJ1-6, with 8 bases identical to TRBD1. J lost 10 bases, V lost 3 bases, and 8 bases had no gene match. Germline V lookup: CDR1 SNHLY, CDR2 FYNNEI. This CDR3 has 15 residues. The DNA for the CDR3 is TGTGCCAGCAGTGACCTCGGACAGGGTTTATCACCCCTCCACTTT. Translating it yields CASSDLGQGLSPLHF.

This clone was detected ten times or more. The CDR3 protein is CASSLGNSMQALAFF. The CDR3 DNA follows: TGTGCCAGCAGCTTGGGGAATTCTATGCAGGCCCTAGCTTTCTTT. The rearrangement links TRBV5-5 to TRBJ1-1, with D unresolved. Per germline, CDR1 SGHKS and CDR2 YYEKEE (reference sequence). This CDR3 contains 15 residues. Trimming left V 0 bases short and J 10 bases short, with 19 bases between.

The table lists this clone with many counts. The V call is TRBV6-6, the J call TRBJ2-5, with D maybe TRBD2 (6 bases). V lost 6 bases to trimming and J lost 5 bases, with 19 bases between them. CDR1 and CDR2 (germline): MNHNY, SVGAGI (reference sequence). The CDR3 extends over 15 amino acids. CDR3 DNA sequence: TGTGCCAGCAGGGATACCGGGACTCCCTTTGAGACCCAGTACTTC. This encodes CASRDTGTPFETQYF.

This clone has ten or more counts. DNA of the CDR3: TGTGCCAGCAGTGGCCGGACTAGCACCTACGAGCAGTACTTC. It is translated as CASSGRTSTYEQYF. The chain links TRBV6-1 to TRBJ2-7, with 8 bases identical to TRBD2. Germline V lookup: CDR1 MNHNS, CDR2 SASEGT. This CDR3 region has 14 residues. The V segment lost 4 bases and the J segment 2 bases; nucleotides outside the gene matches: 4.

This clone appeared many times. J is TRBJ2-3 and V is TRBV4-2; 7 nucleotides align to TRBD2. V gave up 4 bases and J gave up 4 bases; unmatched junction bases: 8. Germline V gives CDR1 LGHNA, CDR2 YNFKEQ. This CDR3 contains 15 residues. Written as DNA, the CDR3 is TGTGCCAGCAGCCTCCTCTGGGGGGGGTCAGATACGCAGTATTTT. Its translation is CASSLLWGGSDTQYF.

This clone was counted between two and nine times. This chain links TRBV24-1 with TRBJ2-3; 12 bases are shared with TRBD2. V dropped 9 bases and J dropped 2; count of bases not matched to a gene: 8. The length of the CDR3 is 16 residues. The germline gives CDR1 KGHDR, CDR2 SFDVKD. The CDR3 DNA follows: TGTGCCACCCGACTAGCGGGGGCGCCACCCACAGATACGCAGTATTTT. It translates to CATRLAGAPPTDTQYF.

This clone was observed many times. The chain uses TRBV4-2 and TRBJ1-4, with 7 bases matching TRBD1. The CDR3 extends over 14 amino acids. CDR1 and CDR2 (germline): LGHNA, YNFKEQ. Trimming removed 1 base from V and 8 bases from J; junction bases left unmatched: 4. CDR3 nucleotides: TGTGCCAGCAGCCAAGGGACAGGCGCAGAAAAACTGTTTTTT. Translation gives CASSQGTGAEKLFF.

This chain links TRBV4-2 with TRBJ1-6, with 9 bases lining up with TRBD1. The CDR3 is 17 residues long. V lost 0 bases, J lost 8 bases, and 8 bases stayed unmatched. The V gene's germline CDR1 is LGHNA and CDR2 YNFKEQ. In nucleotides, the CDR3 is TGTGCCAGCAGCCAAGATCGTTTAGGGACAGGGTATTCACCCCTCCACTTT. It specifies CASSQDRLGTGYSPLHF.

This clone was seen repeatedly, ten times or more. The chain uses TRBV7-2 and TRBJ2-6; 11 nucleotides agree with TRBD2. Germline trimming cut 2 bases from V and 0 bases from J; bases unmatched to any gene: 3. This CDR3 is 18 amino acids long. CDR1 is SGHTA and CDR2 is FQGNSA in the germline V gene. The CDR3 nucleotides read TGTGCCAGCAGCTTAACTAGCGGGGGAGTCTCTGGGGCCAACGTCCTGACTTTC. Amino acids: CASSLTSGGVSGANVLTF.

This clone was seen many times. The chain recombines TRBV19 with TRBJ1-2, with D maybe TRBD1 (6 bases). This CDR3 is built from 14 residues. Germline V CDR1 and CDR2: LNHDA, SQIVND (reference sequence). V gave up 9 bases and J gave up 4 bases, with 18 bases separating them. Written as DNA, the CDR3 is TGTGCCAGCGTCCCCCCAGGACAGAGCTATGGCTACACCTTC. Translating it yields CASVPPGQSYGYTF.

This clone was seen at least ten times. The chain joins TRBV7-2 to TRBJ1-2; the D is unclear. From germline, CDR1 is SGHTA and CDR2 FQGNSA. The CDR3 has 14 residues. V gave up 7 bases and J gave up 0 bases, with 12 bases separating them. The CDR3 DNA sequence: TGTGCCAGCACCCCCGAGTACTCTAACTATGGCTACACCTTC. Protein: CASTPEYSNYGYTF.

This clone was counted ten times or more. Written as DNA, the CDR3 is TGTGCCAGCAGTTTATGGGGACAGGGGCACAATGAGCAGTTCTTC. Translation: CASSLWGQGHNEQFF. This chain connects TRBV27 to TRBJ2-1, with 10 bases that match TRBD1. The germline V gene encodes CDR1 MNHEY and CDR2 SMNVEV (reference sequence). Trimming cost V 1 base and J 5 bases; bases outside gene matches: 2. CDR3 length: 15 residues.